The 17 T cell receptor beta chains listed next were all sequenced from one sample in a study of blood T cell repertoires in COVID-19. The method was immunoSEQ multiplex PCR; TCRdb's version includes in-frame clones alone and lacks a portion of them. The sample includes about 260,000 clones, around 80% of them seen just once. The sequenced material came from PBMCs or T cells enriched from blood (not recorded which). These receptor sequences come from a man in his thirties or forties with acute COVID-19.

This rearrangement joins TRBV4-1 to TRBJ2-1; 10 bases are a match to TRBD1. The CDR3 loop spans 16 amino acids. In germline, CDR1 is MGHRA, CDR2 YSYEKL. After removal of 4 bases from V and 8 bases from J, the junction contained 11 bases not matched to a gene. The CDR3 DNA is TGCGCCAGCAGCCCTGTCTTGGGACAGGGGATACATGAGCAGTTCTTC. This gives the protein CASSPVLGQGIHEQFF.

The genes are TRBV28 and TRBJ1-2; 8 bases are shared with TRBD1. Germline assignment: CDR1 MDHEN and CDR2 SYDVKM. The CDR3 spans 15 residues. After removal of 6 bases from V and 8 bases from J, the junction contained 14 bases not matched to a gene. CDR3 DNA: TGTGCCAGCAGGCCGACAGGGGTGGAGTTGCGGGGCTACACCTTC. As protein: CASRPTGVELRGYTF.

The table lists this clone with a count of one. The genes are TRBV7-9 and TRBJ2-5, with D possibly being TRBD2 (5 bases). Germline lookup yields CDR1 SEHNR and CDR2 FQNEAQ (reference sequence). The CDR3 has 15 residues. V was clipped by 2 bases and J by 4 bases, with 14 bases between them. The CDR3 spells CASSLTGVVSETQYF. The CDR3, as DNA: TGTGCCAGCAGCTTAACCGGGGTTGTTTCAGAGACCCAGTACTTC.

The chain recombines TRBV7-8 with TRBJ2-3; 11 bases match TRBD2. The germline V gene has CDR1 SGHVS and CDR2 FQNEAQ. The CDR3 has 16 residues. The V segment lost 4 bases and the J segment 0 bases; nucleotides outside the gene matches: 3. The DNA of the CDR3 is TGTGCCAGCAGCTATCCTAGCGGGGGGAGCACAGATACGCAGTATTTT. Amino acids: CASSYPSGGSTDTQYF. The full variable domain, in which reference TRBV7-8 and TRBJ2-3 provide the parts outside the CDR3, is GAGVSQSPRYKVAKRGQDVALRCDPISGHVSLFWYQQALGQGPEFLTYFQNEAQLDKSGLPSDRFFAERPEGSVSTLKIQRTQQEDSAVYLCASSYPSGGSTDTQYFGPGTRLTVL.

The gene calls are TRBV11-2 and TRBJ1-1; 10 bases match TRBD1. The CDR3 is made up of 16 amino acids. The V segment lost 5 bases and the J segment 4 bases; nucleotides outside the gene matches: 10. Germline-derived CDR1 and CDR2 are SGHAT and FQNNGV. The CDR3 here is CASSPRDRGRGTEAFF. Here the CDR3 DNA reads TGTGCCAGCAGCCCAAGGGACAGGGGACGGGGCACTGAAGCTTTCTTT.

The gene calls are TRBV15 and TRBJ2-3; TRBD2 matches at 10 bases. V lost 5 bases to trimming and J lost 1 base; unmatched junction nucleotides: 12. CDR3 length equals 18 residues. CDR1 and CDR2 from the germline V gene are LNHNV and YYDKDF (reference sequence). CDR3 residues: CATSAQTLAGAGTDTQYF. As DNA, the CDR3 is TGTGCCACCAGCGCCCAAACTCTAGCGGGAGCTGGCACAGATACGCAGTATTTT.

This chain links TRBV10-1 with TRBJ2-5, with D perhaps matching TRBD2 (6 bases). CDR3 length equals 15 residues. V was clipped by 3 bases and J by 0 bases, with 11 bases between them. CDR1 is WNHNN, CDR2 SYGVQD, per germline (reference sequence). The CDR3: CASSDGTSYQETQYF. Written as DNA, the CDR3 is TGCGCCAGCAGTGACGGGACTTCGTACCAAGAGACCCAGTACTTC.

The V call is TRBV6-5, the J call TRBJ2-2, with unresolved D. The CDR3 sequence is 11 residues long. The germline V gene encodes CDR1 MNHEY and CDR2 SVGAGI. Trimming removed 8 bases from V and 6 bases from J, with 7 bases in between. The CDR3: CASAGPGELFF. Written as DNA, the CDR3 is TGTGCCAGCGCCGGTCCCGGGGAGCTGTTTTTT.

The CDR3 DNA reads as TGTGCCAGCAGACCTCGGGGACAACAGGCTGAAGCTTTCTTT. It is translated as CASRPRGQQAEAFF. The chain uses TRBV5-8 and TRBJ1-1; possibly TRBD1 for D (6 bases). The CDR3 length is 14 residues. The germline V gene has CDR1 SGHTS and CDR2 YDEGEE. Between the trimmed V and J ends, which lost 5 bases and 6 bases, there was a span of 17 bases.

The rearrangement joins TRBV28 to TRBJ1-2; D may be TRBD1 (6 bases). The CDR3 has 17 residues. CDR1 and CDR2 (germline): MDHEN, SYDVKM. V lost 4 bases and J 4 bases, leaving 22 bases between the germline ends. CDR3: CASSYPLGGGPSYGYTF. In DNA form, the CDR3 reads TGTGCCAGCAGTTACCCCCTAGGGGGAGGGCCCAGCTATGGCTACACCTTC.

CDR3 loop: CAPLVATNNYGYTF. CDR3 nucleotides: TGTGCCCCACTGGTAGCAACGAATAACTATGGCTACACCTTC. The chain couples TRBV27 to TRBJ1-2; D not resolved. Trimming cost V 11 bases and J 1 base, with 17 bases left between them. Germline assignment: CDR1 MNHEY and CDR2 SMNVEV (reference sequence). This CDR3 has 14 residues.

In this sample, this clone turned up once. The chain is built from TRBV9 and TRBJ1-2; 7 bases agree with TRBD1. There are 13 residues in the CDR3. V dropped 0 bases and J dropped 6; count of bases not matched to a gene: 2. Germline V gives CDR1 SGDLS, CDR2 YYNGEE. The CDR3: CASSVGQGHGYTF. CDR3 DNA: TGTGCCAGCAGCGTAGGACAGGGCCATGGCTACACCTTC.

This chain connects TRBV19 to TRBJ2-2; TRBD2 matches 10 bases. V lost 6 bases, J lost 3 bases, and 4 bases stayed unmatched. CDR1 and CDR2 (germline): LNHDA, SQIVND (reference sequence). The CDR3 totals 15 residues. CDR3: CASRSLAGDTGELFF. In nucleotides, the CDR3 is TGTGCCAGTAGATCGCTAGCGGGAGACACCGGGGAGCTGTTTTTT. The whole variable domain, filled in from reference TRBV19 and TRBJ2-2, reads DGGITQSPKYLFRKEGQNVTLSCEQNLNHDAMYWYRQDPGQGLRLIYYSQIVNDFQKGDIAEGYSVSREKKESFPLTVTSAQKNPTAFYLCASRSLAGDTGELFFGEGSRLTVL.

This chain connects TRBV7-3 to TRBJ2-5, with D tentatively TRBD2 (7 bases). Trimming cost V 2 bases and J 5 bases, with 15 bases left between them. Germline V gene sequence: CDR1 SGHTA, CDR2 FQGTGA. CDR3 length: 15 residues. DNA of the CDR3: TGTGCCAGCAGCTTAGCGGGGGCGAAGGGGGAGACCCAGTACTTC. Translation: CASSLAGAKGETQYF.

The rearrangement links TRBV19 to TRBJ1-3; no definite D call. V was clipped by 3 bases and J by 0 bases, with 9 bases between them. Germline V gene lookup returns CDR1 LNHDA and CDR2 SQIVND (reference sequence). The CDR3 spans 15 residues. Here the CDR3 reads CASSIFTGSGNTIYF. The CDR3 DNA follows: TGTGCCAGTAGTATTTTTACGGGCTCTGGAAACACCATATATTTT.

The chain couples TRBV12-3 or TRBV12-4 to TRBJ1-2, with 9 bases lining up with TRBD1. V trimming: 6 bases; J trimming: 2 bases; junction bases outside the gene matches: 1. The CDR3 length is 13 residues. The CDR3 DNA is TGTGCCAGCAGCGGGACAGGGAACTATGGCTACACCTTC. Translating it yields CASSGTGNYGYTF.

The chain recombines TRBV3-1 (or the pseudogene TRBV3-2) with TRBJ1-1; D is undetermined. The length of the CDR3 is 13 residues. The V end was cut by 1 base, the J end by 0 bases, with 3 bases between. Looked up from germline, CDR1 is LGHDT and CDR2 is YNNKEL (reference sequence). The CDR3 nucleotides read TGTGCCAGCAGCCAAGGTATGAACACTGAAGCTTTCTTT. As protein: CASSQGMNTEAFF.